This section outlines one TCR beta chain sequence together with its context. Antigen specificity is unknown. This sample is drawn from a study of cytomegalovirus exposure and HLA in healthy donors. Study conclusions and caveats: Indistinguishability led to the exclusion of some V segments, TRBV6-2 and TRBV6-3 included.

Healthy bone marrow donors supplied every sample. V was cut by 4 bases and J by 5 bases, with 15 bases left in between. The germline gives CDR1 PRHDT, CDR2 FYEKMQ (reference sequence). The CDR3 covers 14 residues. With 60 Vbeta and 13 Jbeta primers, the PCR was carried out. Assay used: immunoSEQ multiplex PCR; TCRdb lists only in-frame clones, some missing. This table has tens of thousands of clones, under 80% appearing once. Specimen: PBMCs. The chain has TRBV13 and TRBJ2-7; D gene uncertain. The TCR comes from a male donor in good health and CMV-seropositive. The CDR3 protein is CASSSVPRIHEQYF. CDR3 DNA: TGTGCCAGCAGCTCGGTCCCCAGGATCCACGAGCAGTACTTC.